The entry below gives a single TCR beta chain sequence along with its context. Its specificity is not known. A single record per CDR3 protein comes from TCRdb applying MiXCR to the 5' RACE reads. Here the sample spans 450,000 to 500,000 distinct CDR3 sequences, roughly 13% being singletons. The data originate from a study of identical twins. The donor group consisted entirely of healthy Caucasians. Points from the study as a whole: Twin sharing of out-of-frame TCR alpha was underestimated by models in monozygotic pairs. The abundant beta clonotypes from cord blood had fewer insertions, and memory repertoires had none of this.

The data also belong to a second study, concerning yellow fever vaccine responses in identical twins. Per that study: The authors reported partly convergent, partly personalized vaccine responses in identical twins.

Sequenced input: CD4+ T cells sorted from blood. This sequence was found in a woman aged 18-29 years in good health.

The CDR3 region is CASSLPSRVSGGGLPYEQYF. In DNA, the CDR3 is TGTGCCAGCAGTTTACCATCCCGCGTGTCAGGGGGGGGCCTGCCCTACGAGCAGTACTTC. The rearrangement joins TRBV27 to TRBJ2-7, with D possibly being TRBD1 or TRBD2 (7 bases each). The CDR3 loop spans 20 amino acids. Germline V gene data show CDR1 as MNHEY and CDR2 as SMNVEV (reference sequence). The V end lost 2 bases, the J end lost 2 bases, and 28 bases lay between the germline ends.